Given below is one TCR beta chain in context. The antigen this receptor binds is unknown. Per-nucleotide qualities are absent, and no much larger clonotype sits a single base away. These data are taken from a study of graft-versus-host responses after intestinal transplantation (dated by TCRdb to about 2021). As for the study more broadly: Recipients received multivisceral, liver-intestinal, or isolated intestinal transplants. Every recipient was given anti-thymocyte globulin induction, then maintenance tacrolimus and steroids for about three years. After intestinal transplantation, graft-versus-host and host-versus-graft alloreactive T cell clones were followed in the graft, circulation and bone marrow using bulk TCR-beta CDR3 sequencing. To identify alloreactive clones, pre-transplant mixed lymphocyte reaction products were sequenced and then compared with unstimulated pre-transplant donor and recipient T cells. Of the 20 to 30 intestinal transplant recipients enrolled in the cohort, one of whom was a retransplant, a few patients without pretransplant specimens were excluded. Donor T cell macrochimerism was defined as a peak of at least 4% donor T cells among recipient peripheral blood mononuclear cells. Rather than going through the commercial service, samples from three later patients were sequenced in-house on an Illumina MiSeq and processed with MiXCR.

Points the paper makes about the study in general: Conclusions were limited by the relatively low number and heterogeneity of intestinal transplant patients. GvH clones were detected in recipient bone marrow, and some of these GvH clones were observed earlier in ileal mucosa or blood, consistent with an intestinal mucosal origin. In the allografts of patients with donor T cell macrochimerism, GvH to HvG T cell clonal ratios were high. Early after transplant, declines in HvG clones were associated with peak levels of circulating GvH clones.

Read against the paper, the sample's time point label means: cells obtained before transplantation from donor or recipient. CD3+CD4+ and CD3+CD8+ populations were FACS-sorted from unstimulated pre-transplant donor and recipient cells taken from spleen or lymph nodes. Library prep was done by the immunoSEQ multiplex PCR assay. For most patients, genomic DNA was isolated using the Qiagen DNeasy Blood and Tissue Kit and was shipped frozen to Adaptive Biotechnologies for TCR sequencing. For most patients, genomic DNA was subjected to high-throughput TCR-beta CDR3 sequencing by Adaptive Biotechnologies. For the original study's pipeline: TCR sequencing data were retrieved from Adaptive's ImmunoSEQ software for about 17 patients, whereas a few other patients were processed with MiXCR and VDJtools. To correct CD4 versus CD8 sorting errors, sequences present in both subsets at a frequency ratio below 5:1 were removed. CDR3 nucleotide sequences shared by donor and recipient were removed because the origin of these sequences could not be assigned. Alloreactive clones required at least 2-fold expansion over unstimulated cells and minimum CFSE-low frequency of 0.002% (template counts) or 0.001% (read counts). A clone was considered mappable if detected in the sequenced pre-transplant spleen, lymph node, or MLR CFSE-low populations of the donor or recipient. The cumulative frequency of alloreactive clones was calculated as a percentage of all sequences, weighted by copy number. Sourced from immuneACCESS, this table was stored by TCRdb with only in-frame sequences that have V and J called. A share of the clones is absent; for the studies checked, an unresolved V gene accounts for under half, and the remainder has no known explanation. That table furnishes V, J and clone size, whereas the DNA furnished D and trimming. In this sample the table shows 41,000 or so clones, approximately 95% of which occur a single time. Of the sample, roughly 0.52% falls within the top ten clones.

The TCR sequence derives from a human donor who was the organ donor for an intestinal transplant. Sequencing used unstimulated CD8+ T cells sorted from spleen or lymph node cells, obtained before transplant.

The CDR3 region: CASSQDGSGRNQPQHF. At the DNA level, the sequence is TGTGCCAGTAGTCAAGATGGCTCAGGAAGGAATCAGCCCCAGCATTTT. The rearranged segments are TRBV19 and TRBJ1-5; the D gene remains uncertain. The cysteine opens and the phenylalanine closes a CDR3 of 16 amino acids. The kept DNA is CDR3 alone, 48 bases in frame from the first base. The germline ends are 18 bases apart after V is trimmed by 5 bases and J by 4 bases. The germline V gene (reference sequence) sets CDR1 to LNHDA and CDR2 to SQIVND.